This TCR beta chain emerged from a study of T-cell memory formation after mild COVID-19. Study information: Largely, TCR clusters stayed within a single donor. Study outcomes and limitations: The study found contracting CD4+ clones mainly in CM and EM and contracting CD8+ clones in EMRA.

This clonotype came up a few times. The antigen is undetermined. Using constant-segment primers, 5'RACE produced TCR alpha and TCR beta cDNA libraries carrying sample barcodes and UMIs. From the 5' RACE reads, TCRdb called clonotypes with MiXCR, one entry per CDR3 protein. This sample has just over 300,000 distinct CDR3 sequences, with roughly a fifth found just once. The CDR3 extends over 13 amino acids. CDR1 and CDR2 from the germline V gene are SGHRS and YFSETQ. Trimming removed 1 base from V and 4 bases from J, with 9 bases in between. This clonotype was obtained from a man younger than 35 who had mild COVID-19 (a few samples of this study predate the infection). Cell type and time point are not known. J is TRBJ2-7 and V is TRBV5-1; D perhaps matches TRBD1 (6 bases). Sequenced input: PBMCs or a T cell subset sorted from them (not recorded which). The CDR3 loop is CASSLRRGYEQYF. The CDR3 bases are TGCGCCAGCAGCTTGCGCAGGGGATACGAGCAGTACTTC. Looking up the rest from reference TRBV5-1 and TRBJ2-7 gives the full variable domain: KAGVTQTPRYLIKTRGQQVTLSCSPISGHRSVSWYQQTPGQGLQFLFEYFSETQRNKGNFPGRFSGRQFSNSRSEMNVSTLELGDSALYLCASSLRRGYEQYFGPGTRLTVT.